This T cell receptor (beta chain) comes out of a study of blood T cell repertoires in COVID-19. Study details: T cells, B-cell-depleted T cells, or PBMCs provided the cDNA or gDNA that served as material.

In the original analysis: Counts of nucleated cells, estimated from reference gene primer amplification, were obtained. Sequencing was performed with immunoSEQ multiplex PCR; in TCRdb, only in-frame clones are kept and a portion is missing. D and trimming come from the DNA, and the V and J calls and clone size come from that table. Of hundreds of thousands of clones in the sample, over 75% were seen once. Researchers sorted participants into cohorts using their self-reported clinical history. Germline CDR1 is SQVTM and CDR2 is ANQGSEA. This CDR3 is 15 amino acids long. With V trimmed by 8 bases and J by 3 bases, 10 bases remained unmatched.

V usage is TRBV29-1 and J usage is TRBJ2-3; 11 bases align to TRBD1. This sequence was found in a woman aged 25 to 39 who had recovered from COVID-19. The sequencing input was PBMCs or T cells enriched from blood (not recorded which). The CDR3 loop reads CSYYSRDRGTDTQYF. As DNA, the CDR3 is TGCAGCTACTACTCCCGGGACAGGGGGACAGATACGCAGTATTTT.